This is a list of T cell receptor beta chains from one sample in a study of blood T cell repertoires in COVID-19. The table came from immunoSEQ multiplex PCR; TCRdb's copy has only in-frame clones and leaves some out. The top ten hold 8.3% of the sample, which has 490,000 or so clones, about 88% seen once. Input material: PBMCs or T cells enriched from blood (not recorded which). These receptors originate from a woman aged 55-70 years who had recovered from COVID-19. Both conserved end residues are part of each CDR3. A D gene is named only where the DNA matches it firmly. Part of the rows lack a size; the others show once, few, many or a class for expanded clones.

D gene	V gene	clone size	J gene	CDR3 DNA	CDR3 protein
.	TRBV6-5	.	TRBJ1-3	TGTGCCAGCAGCCTGGACACTCGAAACACCATATATTTT	CASSLDTRNTIYF
.	TRBV5-5	.	TRBJ1-3	TGTGCCAGCAGCCCCGCAGGGCCAAACACCATATATTTT	CASSPAGPNTIYF
.	TRBV10-3	.	TRBJ1-5	TGTGCCATCAGTGGGACAGCTGATCAGCCCCAGCATTTT	CAISGTADQPQHF
.	TRBV12-5	.	TRBJ2-1	TGTGCTAGTGGTTTATCCCACTACAATGAGCAGTTCTTC	CASGLSHYNEQFF
TRBD1	TRBV18	.	TRBJ1-1	TGTGCCAGCTCACCAGGGGGCCAGGGGGCGCTTGCTGAAGCTTTCTTT	CASSPGGQGALAEAFF
.	TRBV7-8	.	TRBJ1-5	TGTGCCAGCAGCTTAATTTCAGTACGGACAGTTAATCAGCCCCAGCATTTT	CASSLISVRTVNQPQHF
TRBD1	TRBV5-1	.	TRBJ2-5	TGCGCCAGCAGCCACGGACAGGGAGAGACCCAGTACTTC	CASSHGQGETQYF
TRBD1	TRBV5-1	.	TRBJ1-6	TGCGCCAGCAGCTCCTCTACGGGACAGACAAATTCACCCCTCCACTTT	CASSSSTGQTNSPLHF
.	TRBV6-5	.	TRBJ1-1	TGTGCCAGCAGACCCCGGGGAACAAGTGAAGCTTTCTTT	CASRPRGTSEAFF
TRBD1	TRBV5-6	.	TRBJ2-2	TGTGCCAGCAGCTGGGACAGGGGAAGCACCGGGGAGCTGTTTTTT	CASSWDRGSTGELFF
TRBD1	TRBV10-3	.	TRBJ1-4	TGTGCCATCAGTGAGTCGAAGGGACAGGGGCCTGAAAAACTGTTTTTT	CAISESKGQGPEKLFF
TRBD1	TRBV28	.	TRBJ2-5	TGTGCCAGCAGGAGGACAGGGCTGAGGGCCCAAGAGACCCAGTACTTC	CASRRTGLRAQETQYF
.	TRBV10-1	few	TRBJ1-1	TGCGCCAGCAGTGCAAAACAGGGTGGGACTGAAGCTTTCTTT	CASSAKQGGTEAFF
.	TRBV12-3/TRBV12-4	.	TRBJ2-1	TGTGCCAGCAGTTTAGGGTCAGAAAGGTTCTTC	CASSLGSERFF
.	TRBV11-2	.	TRBJ1-6	TGTGCCAGCAGCCCCAATTTCGATGGCAGCTCCTATAATTCACCCCTCCACTTT	CASSPNFDGSSYNSPLHF
TRBD2	TRBV3-1/TRBV3-2	.	TRBJ2-5	TGTGCCAGCAGCCACTCGGGGGGGGAGACCCAGTACTTC	CASSHSGGETQYF
.	TRBV6-5	once	TRBJ1-3	TGTGCCAGCAGTTATTTCGGTTCTATCTCTGGAAACACCATATATTTT	CASSYFGSISGNTIYF
.	TRBV11-3	.	TRBJ1-1	TGTGCCAGCAGCCACGGGGGGACGAACCCTGAAGCTTTCTTT	CASSHGGTNPEAFF
.	TRBV24-1	.	TRBJ2-1	TGTGCCACCAGTGATTTTGGGAAACAGGGCTATGAGCAGTTCTTC	CATSDFGKQGYEQFF
TRBD2	TRBV24-1	.	TRBJ2-2	TGTGCCACCAGTGATTTTTTTGCGGGGGGGAACACCGGGGAGCTGTTTTTT	CATSDFFAGGNTGELFF
.	TRBV18	.	TRBJ1-5	TGTGCCAGCGCGGGCAATAGCAATCAGCCCCAGCATTTT	CASAGNSNQPQHF
TRBD1	TRBV5-6	.	TRBJ1-2	TGTGCCAGCAGCTTGCGGGACAGATCTTTTTATGGCTACACCTTC	CASSLRDRSFYGYTF
TRBD1	TRBV12-5	.	TRBJ1-5	TGTGCTAGTGGTTTGGCTATGGACAGGGCGAATCAGCCCCAGCATTTT	CASGLAMDRANQPQHF
TRBD1	TRBV2	.	TRBJ1-4	TGTGCCAGCGGTGGACAGGGGAAGCTAGCAGGTGAAAAACTGTTTTTT	CASGGQGKLAGEKLFF